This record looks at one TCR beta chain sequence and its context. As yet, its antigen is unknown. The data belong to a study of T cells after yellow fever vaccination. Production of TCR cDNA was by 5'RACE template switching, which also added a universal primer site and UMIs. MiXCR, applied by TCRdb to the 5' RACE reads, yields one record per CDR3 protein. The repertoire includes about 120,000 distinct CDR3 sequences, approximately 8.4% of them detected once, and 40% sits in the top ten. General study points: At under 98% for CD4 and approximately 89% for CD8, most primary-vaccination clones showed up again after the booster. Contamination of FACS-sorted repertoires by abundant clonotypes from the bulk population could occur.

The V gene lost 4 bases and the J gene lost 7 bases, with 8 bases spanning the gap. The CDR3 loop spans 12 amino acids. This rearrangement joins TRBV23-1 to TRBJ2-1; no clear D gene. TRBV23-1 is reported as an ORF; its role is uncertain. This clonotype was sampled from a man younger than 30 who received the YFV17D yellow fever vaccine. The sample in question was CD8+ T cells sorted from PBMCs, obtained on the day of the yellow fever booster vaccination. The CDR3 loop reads CASSRRRNEQFF. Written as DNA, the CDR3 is TGCGCCAGCAGTCGCAGACGGAATGAGCAGTTCTTC.